Listed below are T cell receptor beta chains from one sample, sequenced in a study of T cell responses to AZD1222 COVID-19 vaccine. Using immunoSEQ multiplex PCR, the repertoire was profiled, and TCRdb retains in-frame clones only, with some absent. The sample has 90,000 to 130,000 clones; 92% are singletons. Source: peripheral blood, taken on day 0 of AZD1222 vaccination. The receptor source for this set is an adult in good health. Both conserved end residues are part of each CDR3. A D gene is named only where the DNA matches it firmly. Rows give clone size only sometimes, using once, few, many, or a class for an expanded clone.

V gene,D gene,clone size,J gene,CDR3 DNA,CDR3 protein
TRBV11-1,NA,NA,TRBJ2-1,TGTGCCAGCAGCCTCGTTGCGGCTAGCTCCTACAATGAGCAGTTCTTC,CASSLVAASSYNEQFF
TRBV7-2,NA,many,TRBJ1-6,TGTGCCAGCAGCTTAACCCAGCGGGATTCACCCCTCCACTTT,CASSLTQRDSPLHF
TRBV28,TRBD1,NA,TRBJ1-2,TGTGCCAGCAGTCCGACAGGGAGTACGAACTATGGCTACACCTTC,CASSPTGSTNYGYTF
TRBV3-1/TRBV3-2,TRBD2,NA,TRBJ2-5,TGTGCCAGCAGCCACGGAAAGGGACTAGCGGGGGAAATCATCCAAGAGACCCAGTACTTC,CASSHGKGLAGEIIQETQYF
TRBV11-2,NA,NA,TRBJ2-5,TGTGCCAGCAGCTTATCGCCCAGGGACCAAGAGACCCAGTACTTC,CASSLSPRDQETQYF
TRBV7-9,NA,NA,TRBJ1-4,TGTGCCAGCACCTCCGACCGGTCCTCTAATGAAAAACTGTTTTTT,CASTSDRSSNEKLFF
TRBV25-1,NA,NA,TRBJ1-2,TGTGCCAGCAGTGAATGGGAGTCTTATGGCTACACCTTC,CASSEWESYGYTF
TRBV10-3,TRBD2,few,TRBJ2-1,TGTGCCATCAGTGAGTCGACTAGCGGGGGCAATGAGCAGTTCTTC,CAISESTSGGNEQFF
TRBV10-1,NA,NA,TRBJ1-2,TGCGCCAGCAGTTCGGACACGGGCTATGGCTACACCTTC,CASSSDTGYGYTF
TRBV19,TRBD2,once,TRBJ2-3,TGTGCCAGTCGCCGGACTAGCGGGGTAGCAGATACGCAGTATTTT,CASRRTSGVADTQYF
TRBV5-1,NA,NA,TRBJ2-7,TGCGCCAGCAGCTTGGGGGACGGTGAGTTCTACGAGCAGTACTTC,CASSLGDGEFYEQYF
TRBV9,NA,NA,TRBJ1-2,TGTGCCAGCAGCACCACAGGGTACGGCTACACCTTC,CASSTTGYGYTF
TRBV19,NA,NA,TRBJ1-3,TGTGCCAGTAGTATAGATCGGAGTGCGGGGGCTGCCTCTGGAAACACCATATATTTT,CASSIDRSAGAASGNTIYF
TRBV28,TRBD1,once,TRBJ1-2,TGTGCCAGCAGGGAAGACAGGGGGCGTATTTATGGCTACACCTTC,CASREDRGRIYGYTF
TRBV30,NA,NA,TRBJ2-5,TGTGCCTGGAAGAATGAACGGGTCGAGGGGGAGACCCAGTACTTC,CAWKNERVEGETQYF
TRBV5-4,TRBD2,NA,TRBJ2-7,TGTGCCAGCAGCGTAACGGGACTAGCGGGGTTTGAGCAGTACTTC,CASSVTGLAGFEQYF
TRBV18,TRBD1,NA,TRBJ1-3,TGTGCCAGCTCACCACAACAGGGGGCTGGAAACACCATATATTTT,CASSPQQGAGNTIYF
TRBV10-3,TRBD1,NA,TRBJ1-2,TGTGCCATCAGGGGAGCCGGGACAGGGGGCGCGGATGGCTACACCTTC,CAIRGAGTGGADGYTF
TRBV19,NA,NA,TRBJ1-1,TGTGCCAGTAGTATACAGGGCCGTTCCACTGAAGCTTTCTTT,CASSIQGRSTEAFF
TRBV3-1/TRBV3-2,NA,once,TRBJ2-1,TGTGCCAGCAGCTCCACTTGGAATGAGCAGTTCTTC,CASSSTWNEQFF
TRBV19,NA,NA,TRBJ1-2,TGTGCCAGTACCTCGGGGGGGGCTGGCTACACCTTC,CASTSGGAGYTF
TRBV19,NA,NA,TRBJ1-1,TGTGCCAGTAAATTAGGACAGATAGGTTTCACTGAAGCTTTCTTT,CASKLGQIGFTEAFF
TRBV6-5,NA,NA,TRBJ2-2,TGTGCCGGGTTGAGCCAGGGGCAAAACACCGGGGAGCTGTTTTTT,CAGLSQGQNTGELFF